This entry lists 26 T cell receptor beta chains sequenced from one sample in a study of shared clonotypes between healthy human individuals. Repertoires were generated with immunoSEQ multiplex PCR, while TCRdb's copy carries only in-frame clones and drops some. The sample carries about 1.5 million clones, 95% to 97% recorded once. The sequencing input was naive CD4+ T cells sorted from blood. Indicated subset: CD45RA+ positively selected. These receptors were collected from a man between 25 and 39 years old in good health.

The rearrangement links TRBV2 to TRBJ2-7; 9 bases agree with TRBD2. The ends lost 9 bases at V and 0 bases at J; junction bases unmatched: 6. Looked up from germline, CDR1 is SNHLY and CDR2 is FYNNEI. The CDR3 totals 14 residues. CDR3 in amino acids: CASQREVSSYEQYF. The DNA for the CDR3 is TGTGCCAGTCAGCGGGAGGTTAGCTCCTACGAGCAGTACTTC. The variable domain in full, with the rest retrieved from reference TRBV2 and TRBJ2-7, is EPEVTQTPSHQVTQMGQEVILRCVPISNHLYFYWYRQILGQKVEFLVSFYNNEISEKSEIFDDQFSVERPDGSNFTLKIRSTKLEDSAMYFCASQREVSSYEQYFGPGTRLTVT.

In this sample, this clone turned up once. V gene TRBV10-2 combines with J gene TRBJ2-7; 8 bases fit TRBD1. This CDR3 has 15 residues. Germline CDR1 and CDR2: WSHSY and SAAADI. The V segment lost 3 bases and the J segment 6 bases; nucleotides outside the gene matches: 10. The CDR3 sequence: CASSEVLDRAREQYF. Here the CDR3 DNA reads TGCGCCAGCAGTGAAGTTTTGGACAGGGCGCGCGAGCAGTACTTC.

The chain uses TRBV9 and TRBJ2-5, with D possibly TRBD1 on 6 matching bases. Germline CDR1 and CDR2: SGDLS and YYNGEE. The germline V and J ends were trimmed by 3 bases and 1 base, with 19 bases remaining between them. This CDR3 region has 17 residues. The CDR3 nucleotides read TGTGCCAGCAGCGCGGGACACAGGGTGGAGATCCAAGAGACCCAGTACTTC. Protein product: CASSAGHRVEIQETQYF.

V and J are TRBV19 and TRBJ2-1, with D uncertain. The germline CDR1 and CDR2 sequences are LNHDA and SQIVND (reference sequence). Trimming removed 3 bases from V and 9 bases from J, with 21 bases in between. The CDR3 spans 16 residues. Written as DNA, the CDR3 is TGTGCCAGTAGTATGCAAGACACCTCTCCCCTGGGTGAGCAGTTCTTC. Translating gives CASSMQDTSPLGEQFF.

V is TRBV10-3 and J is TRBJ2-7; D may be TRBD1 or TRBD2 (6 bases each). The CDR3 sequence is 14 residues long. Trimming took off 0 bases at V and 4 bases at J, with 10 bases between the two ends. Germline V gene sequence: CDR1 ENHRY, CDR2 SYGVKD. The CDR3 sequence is CAISESQGRYEQYF. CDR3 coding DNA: TGTGCCATCAGTGAGTCGCAGGGGAGGTACGAGCAGTACTTC.

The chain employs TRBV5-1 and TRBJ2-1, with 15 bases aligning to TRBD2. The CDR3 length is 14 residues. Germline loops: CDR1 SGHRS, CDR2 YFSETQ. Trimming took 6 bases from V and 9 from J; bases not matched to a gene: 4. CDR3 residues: CASTGLAGGGEQFF. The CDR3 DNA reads TGCGCCAGCACCGGACTAGCGGGAGGGGGTGAGCAGTTCTTC.

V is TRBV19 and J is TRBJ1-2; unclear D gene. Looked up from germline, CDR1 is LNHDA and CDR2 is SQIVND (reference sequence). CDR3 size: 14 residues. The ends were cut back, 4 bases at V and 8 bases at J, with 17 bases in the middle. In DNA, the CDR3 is TGTGCCAGTAGTACCCCATCAAGCCGCTACGGCTACACCTTC. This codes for CASSTPSSRYGYTF. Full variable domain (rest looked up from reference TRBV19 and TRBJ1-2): DGGITQSPKYLFRKEGQNVTLSCEQNLNHDAMYWYRQDPGQGLRLIYYSQIVNDFQKGDIAEGYSVSREKKESFPLTVTSAQKNPTAFYLCASSTPSSRYGYTFGSGTRLTVV.

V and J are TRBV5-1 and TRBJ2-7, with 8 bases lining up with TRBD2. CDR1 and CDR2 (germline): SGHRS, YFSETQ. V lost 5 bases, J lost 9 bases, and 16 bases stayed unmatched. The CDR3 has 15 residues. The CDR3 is CASRAGGNPGMGQYF. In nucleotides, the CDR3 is TGCGCCAGCAGGGCGGGAGGAAATCCAGGTATGGGGCAGTACTTC.

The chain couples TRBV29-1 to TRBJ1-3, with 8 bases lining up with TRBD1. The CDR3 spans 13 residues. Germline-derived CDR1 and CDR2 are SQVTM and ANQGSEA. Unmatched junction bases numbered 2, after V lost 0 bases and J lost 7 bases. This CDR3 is CSVEEYRGNTIYF. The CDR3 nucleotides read TGCAGCGTTGAAGAGTACAGGGGGAACACCATATATTTT.

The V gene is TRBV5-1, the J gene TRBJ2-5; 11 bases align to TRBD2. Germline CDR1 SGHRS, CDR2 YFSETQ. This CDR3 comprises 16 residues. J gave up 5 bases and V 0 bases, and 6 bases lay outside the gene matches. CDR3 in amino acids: CASSLGLAGGAETQYF. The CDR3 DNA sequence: TGCGCCAGCAGCTTGGGGCTAGCGGGAGGTGCTGAGACCCAGTACTTC.

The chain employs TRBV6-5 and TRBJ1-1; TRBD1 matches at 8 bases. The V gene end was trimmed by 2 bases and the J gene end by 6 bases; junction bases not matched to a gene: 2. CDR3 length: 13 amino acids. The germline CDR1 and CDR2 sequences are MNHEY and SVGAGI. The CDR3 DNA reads TGTGCCAGCAGTTACGCCAGGGGGCCTGAAGCTTTCTTT. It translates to CASSYARGPEAFF.

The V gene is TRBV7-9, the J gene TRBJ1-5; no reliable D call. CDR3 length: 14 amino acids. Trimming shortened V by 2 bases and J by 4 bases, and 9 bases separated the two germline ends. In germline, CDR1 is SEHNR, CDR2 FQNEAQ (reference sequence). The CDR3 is CASSLTAPNQPQHF. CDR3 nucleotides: TGTGCCAGCAGCTTAACAGCCCCTAATCAGCCCCAGCATTTT.

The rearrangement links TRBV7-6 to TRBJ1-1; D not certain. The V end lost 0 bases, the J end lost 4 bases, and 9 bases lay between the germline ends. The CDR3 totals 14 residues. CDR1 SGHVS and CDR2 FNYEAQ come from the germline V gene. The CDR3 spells CASSLAAQGTEAFF. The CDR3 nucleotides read TGTGCCAGCAGCTTAGCTGCCCAAGGCACTGAAGCTTTCTTT.

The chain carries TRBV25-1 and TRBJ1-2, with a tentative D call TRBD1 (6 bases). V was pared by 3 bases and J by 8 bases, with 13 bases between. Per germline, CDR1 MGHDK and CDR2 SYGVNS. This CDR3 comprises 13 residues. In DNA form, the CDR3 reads TGTGCCAGCAGTGATGTGGGGGGCTTGGGCTACACCTTC. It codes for CASSDVGGLGYTF.

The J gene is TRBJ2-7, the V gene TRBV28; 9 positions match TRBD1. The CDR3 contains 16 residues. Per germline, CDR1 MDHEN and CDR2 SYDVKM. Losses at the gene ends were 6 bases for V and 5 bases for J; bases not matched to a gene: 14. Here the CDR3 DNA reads TGTGCCAGCAGCCTGATCTCGACAGGGGGTCGGGACGAGCAGTACTTC. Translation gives CASSLISTGGRDEQYF.

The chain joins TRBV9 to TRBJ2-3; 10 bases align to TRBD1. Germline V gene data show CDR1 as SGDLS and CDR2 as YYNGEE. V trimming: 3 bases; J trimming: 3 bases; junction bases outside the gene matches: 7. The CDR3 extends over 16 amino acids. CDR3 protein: CASSASGQGWTDTQYF. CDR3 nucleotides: TGTGCCAGCAGCGCCTCGGGACAGGGGTGGACAGATACGCAGTATTTT.

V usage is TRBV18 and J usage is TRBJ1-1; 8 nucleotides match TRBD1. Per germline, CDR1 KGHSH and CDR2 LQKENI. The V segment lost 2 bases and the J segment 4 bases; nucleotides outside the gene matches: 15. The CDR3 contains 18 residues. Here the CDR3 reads CASSPKAVKQGVVTEAFF. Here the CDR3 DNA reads TGTGCCAGCTCACCAAAAGCGGTTAAACAGGGGGTGGTCACTGAAGCTTTCTTT.

CDR3 DNA: TGTGCCAGCAGCCTCGGTTTGGCCAATCAGCCCCAGCATTTT. Translation: CASSLGLANQPQHF. V gene TRBV7-2 combines with J gene TRBJ1-5; D is ambiguous. V gave up 5 bases and J gave up 3 bases, with 11 bases separating them. The CDR3 contains 14 residues. CDR1 and CDR2 (germline): SGHTA, FQGNSA.

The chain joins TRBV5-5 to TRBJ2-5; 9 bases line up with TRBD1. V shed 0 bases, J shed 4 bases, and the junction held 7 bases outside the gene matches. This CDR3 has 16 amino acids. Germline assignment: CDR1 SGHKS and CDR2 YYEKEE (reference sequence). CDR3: CASSLGGTGRSETQYF. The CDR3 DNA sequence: TGTGCCAGCAGCTTGGGGGGGACAGGGCGATCAGAGACCCAGTACTTC.

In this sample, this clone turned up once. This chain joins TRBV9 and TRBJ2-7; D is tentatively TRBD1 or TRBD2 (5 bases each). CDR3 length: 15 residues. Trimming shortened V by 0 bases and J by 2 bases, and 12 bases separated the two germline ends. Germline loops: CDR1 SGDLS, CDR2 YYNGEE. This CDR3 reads CASSVAAGTAYEQYF. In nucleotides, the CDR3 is TGTGCCAGCAGCGTAGCAGCAGGGACCGCCTACGAGCAGTACTTC.

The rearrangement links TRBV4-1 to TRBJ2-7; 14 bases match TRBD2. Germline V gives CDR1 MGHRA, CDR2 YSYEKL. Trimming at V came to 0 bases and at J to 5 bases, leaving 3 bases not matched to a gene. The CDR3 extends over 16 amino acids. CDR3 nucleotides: TGCGCCAGCAGCCAAGAGGGGACTAGCGGGAGAAACGAGCAGTACTTC. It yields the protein CASSQEGTSGRNEQYF.

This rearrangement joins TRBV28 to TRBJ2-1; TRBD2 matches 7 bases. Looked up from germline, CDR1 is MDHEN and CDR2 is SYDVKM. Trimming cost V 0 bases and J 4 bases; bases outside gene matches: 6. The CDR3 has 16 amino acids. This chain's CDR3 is CASSLWRASGYNEQFF. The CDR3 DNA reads TGTGCCAGCAGTTTATGGCGGGCTAGCGGTTACAATGAGCAGTTCTTC.

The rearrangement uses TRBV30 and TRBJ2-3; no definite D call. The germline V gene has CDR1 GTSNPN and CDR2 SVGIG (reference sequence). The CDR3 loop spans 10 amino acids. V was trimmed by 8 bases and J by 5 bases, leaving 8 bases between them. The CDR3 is CAQHLDTQYF. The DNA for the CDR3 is TGTGCCCAACACCTAGATACGCAGTATTTT.

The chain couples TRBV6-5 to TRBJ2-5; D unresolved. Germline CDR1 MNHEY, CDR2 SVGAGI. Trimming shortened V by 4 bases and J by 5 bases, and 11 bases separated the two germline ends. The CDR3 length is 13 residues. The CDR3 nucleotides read TGTGCCAGCAGTTTCTGGGTTGGGGAGACCCAGTACTTC. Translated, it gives CASSFWVGETQYF.

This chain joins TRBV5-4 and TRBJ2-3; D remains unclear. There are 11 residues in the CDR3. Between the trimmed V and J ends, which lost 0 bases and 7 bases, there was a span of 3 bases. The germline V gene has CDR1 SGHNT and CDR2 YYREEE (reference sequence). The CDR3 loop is CASSLDYTQYF. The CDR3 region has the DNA TGTGCCAGCAGCTTGGACTATACGCAGTATTTT.

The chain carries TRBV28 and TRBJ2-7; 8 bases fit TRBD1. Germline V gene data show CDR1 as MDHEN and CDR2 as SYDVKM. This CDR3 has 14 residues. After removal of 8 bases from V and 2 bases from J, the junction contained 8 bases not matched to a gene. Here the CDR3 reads CASPPTGQAYEQYF. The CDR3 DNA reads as TGTGCCAGCCCTCCGACGGGACAGGCCTACGAGCAGTACTTC.